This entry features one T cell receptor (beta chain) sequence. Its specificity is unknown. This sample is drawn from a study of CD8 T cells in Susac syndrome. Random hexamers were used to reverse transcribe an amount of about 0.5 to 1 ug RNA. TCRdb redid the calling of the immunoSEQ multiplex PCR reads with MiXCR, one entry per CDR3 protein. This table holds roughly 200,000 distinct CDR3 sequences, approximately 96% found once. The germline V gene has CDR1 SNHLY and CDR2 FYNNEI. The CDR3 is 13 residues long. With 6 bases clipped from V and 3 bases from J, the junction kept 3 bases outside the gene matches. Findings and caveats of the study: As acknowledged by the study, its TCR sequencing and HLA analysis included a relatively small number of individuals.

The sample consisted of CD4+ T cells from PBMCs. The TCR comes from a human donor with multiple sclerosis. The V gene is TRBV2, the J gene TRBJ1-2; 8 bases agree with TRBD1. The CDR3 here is CASRQGGDYGYTF. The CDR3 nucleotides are TGTGCCAGCAGACAGGGGGGGGACTATGGCTACACCTTC.